The sequence of this T cell receptor beta chain was determined in a study of T-cell reconstitution after alpha-beta-depleted transplantation in children. Remarks on this clonotype: The antigen remains undetermined.

Preparation of the TCRbeta library was carried out with unique molecular identifiers. TCRdb independently ran MiXCR on the PCR reads; one entry per CDR3 protein. The sample consists of 90,000 to 120,000 distinct CDR3 sequences, around 6.4% of them appearing once. Study-wide findings and caveats: Several hundred expanded graft clones reportedly gave rise to the alpha-beta T cells present about two months after transplant. Elevated TCRbeta diversity at day 60 was traced, in some patients, to surviving recipient T cells and thymic progenitors. T cells produced anew were the main source of T-cell counts and diversity one year after transplant.

The sequence came from a male patient between 2 and 10 years old who had a stem cell transplant for acute lymphoblastic leukemia, so the T cells may come from the graft donor. This sample comprised PBMCs, mostly from graft donor cells, obtained 360 days after TCRalphabeta/CD19-depleted stem cell transplant.

The CDR3 here is CASSQGIEFSKETQYF. The CDR3 DNA follows: TGTGCCAGCAGCCAAGGCATTGAGTTTAGTAAAGAGACCCAGTACTTC. This chain joins TRBV4-2 and TRBJ2-5; D unresolved. This CDR3 contains 16 residues. The germline V gene has CDR1 LGHNA and CDR2 YNFKEQ. Trimming took 1 base from V and 3 from J, leaving 15 bases between them.